The 32 T cell receptor beta chains below come from one sample, sequenced in a study of cytomegalovirus exposure and HLA in healthy donors. Using immunoSEQ multiplex PCR, the repertoire was profiled, and TCRdb retains in-frame clones only, with some absent. Found here are roughly 150,000 clones, about 90% of them singletons; the top ten hold 10%. The specimen sequenced was PBMCs. The receptors stem from a young woman in good health and CMV-seropositive.

The sample holds one count of this clone. This chain links TRBV21-1 with TRBJ2-7; the D call TRBD1 from the table was never checked on the DNA. TRBV21-1 is reported as a pseudogene. The CDR3 is 16 residues long. The CDR3 nucleotides read TGTGCCAGCAGCCGGGCCGGGACAGGTTCCGCCTACGAGCAGTACTTC. As protein: CASSRAGTGSAYEQYF.

The genes are TRBV14 and TRBJ1-2; D may be TRBD1 (6 bases). This CDR3 has 16 amino acids. With 1 base removed from V and 7 bases from J, the gap between germline ends came to 19 bases. The V gene's germline CDR1 is SGHDN and CDR2 FVKESK. The chain's CDR3 is CASSQVTRTASIGYTF. Written as DNA, the CDR3 is TGTGCCAGCAGCCAAGTTACCCGGACAGCTAGTATTGGCTACACCTTC.

J is TRBJ2-1 and V is TRBV6-6; TRBD2 matches 10 bases. The CDR3 sequence is 16 residues long. The germline V gene has CDR1 MNHNY and CDR2 SVGAGI (reference sequence). After removal of 9 bases from V and 5 bases from J, the junction contained 13 bases not matched to a gene. The CDR3 nucleotides read TGTGCCAGGTCCGGACCAAGGACTAGCGGAAACAATGAGCAGTTCTTC. Translated, it gives CARSGPRTSGNNEQFF.

The rearrangement joins TRBV5-1 to TRBJ2-2, with 10 bases identical to TRBD2. The V gene end was trimmed by 0 bases and the J gene end by 6 bases; junction bases not matched to a gene: 5. The germline gives CDR1 SGHRS, CDR2 YFSETQ. The CDR3 sequence is 16 residues long. The CDR3 DNA reads TGCGCCAGCAGCTTGGCAAGCGGGAGGGCCGCCGGGGAGCTGTTTTTT. This sequence encodes CASSLASGRAAGELFF.

The V and J genes are TRBV30 and TRBJ2-3, with TRBD2 identical over 12 bases. This CDR3 has 14 amino acids. V shed 2 bases and J 6 bases; nucleotides not matched to a gene: 3. CDR1 is GTSNPN and CDR2 is SVGIG in the germline V gene (reference sequence). The DNA of the CDR3 is TGTGCCTGGAGTCCTAGCGGGAGGGTTGATACGCAGTATTTT. Translated, it gives CAWSPSGRVDTQYF.

The genes are TRBV11-1 and TRBJ2-7; no clear D. Trimming cost V 1 base and J 4 bases, with 8 bases left between them. The CDR3 is 13 residues long. Germline CDR1 SGHAT, CDR2 FQDESV (reference sequence). This CDR3 is CASSLDPRYEQYF. The CDR3 DNA reads as TGTGCCAGCAGCTTAGATCCTAGATACGAGCAGTACTTC. The variable domain in full, completed from reference TRBV11-1 and TRBJ2-7, reads EAEVAQSPRYKITEKSQAVAFWCDPISGHATLYWYRQILGQGPELLVQFQDESVVDDSQLPKDRFSAERLKGVDSTLKIQPAELGDSAMYLCASSLDPRYEQYFGPGTRLTVT.

This chain links TRBV28 with TRBJ1-2, with 10 bases matching TRBD1. The CDR3 sequence is 15 residues long. V lost 5 bases, J lost 4 bases, and 7 bases stayed unmatched. CDR1 and CDR2 from the germline V gene are MDHEN and SYDVKM. CDR3 sequence: CASSLAGQGFYGYTF. DNA for the CDR3: TGTGCCAGCAGTCTCGCGGGACAGGGGTTCTATGGCTACACCTTC.

V is TRBV28 and J is TRBJ1-1, with D perhaps matching TRBD1 (5 bases). Germline CDR1 reads MDHEN; CDR2 reads SYDVKM. CDR3 length: 12 amino acids. The germline V and J ends were trimmed by 6 bases and 5 bases, with 10 bases remaining between them. The CDR3 here is CASREGRTEAFF. The CDR3 coding sequence is TGTGCCAGCAGGGAGGGGAGGACTGAAGCTTTCTTT.

This clone showed up just once. This rearrangement joins TRBV1 to TRBJ2-2; the listed D gene, TRBD2, was not tested against the DNA. TRBV1 corresponds to a pseudogene. CDR3 length equals 18 residues. The CDR3 loop reads CTSSQETSKGPNTGELFF. CDR3 DNA: TGCACCAGCAGCCAAGAGACTAGTAAGGGGCCCAACACCGGGGAGCTGTTTTTT.

V gene TRBV6-4 combines with J gene TRBJ2-7, with 9 bases aligning to TRBD1. Germline-derived CDR1 and CDR2 are MRHNA and SNTAGT. CDR3 length: 13 amino acids. With V trimmed by 6 bases and J by 4 bases, 4 bases remained unmatched. Written as DNA, the CDR3 is TGTGCCAGCAGCCCCGGGACAGGGTACGAGCAGTACTTC. As protein: CASSPGTGYEQYF.

This clone was seen only a few times. The chain has TRBV5-1 and TRBJ1-1; D call uncertain. With 6 bases removed from V and 0 bases from J, the gap between germline ends came to 12 bases. The CDR3 sequence is 14 residues long. Germline V gives CDR1 SGHRS, CDR2 YFSETQ. The CDR3 DNA is TGCGCCAGCACCCTAGCGGGGTTGAACACTGAAGCTTTCTTT. Translation: CASTLAGLNTEAFF.

The gene calls are TRBV9 and TRBJ2-3; TRBD2 aligns across 7 bases. The CDR3 has 14 amino acids. Trimming cost V 2 bases and J 6 bases; bases outside gene matches: 6. Germline lookup yields CDR1 SGDLS and CDR2 YYNGEE. The CDR3 region is CASSVGLGDDTQYF. In DNA, the CDR3 is TGTGCCAGCAGCGTCGGACTAGGGGACGATACGCAGTATTTT.

The rearrangement links TRBV9 to TRBJ2-7, with 12 positions matching TRBD2. The CDR3 loop spans 15 amino acids. Germline V gives CDR1 SGDLS, CDR2 YYNGEE. The junction had 6 bases not matched to a gene; V was cut back by 4 bases and J by 4 bases. CDR3 loop: CASSFGLAGSYEQYF. CDR3 sequence (DNA): TGTGCCAGCAGCTTTGGACTAGCGGGATCTTACGAGCAGTACTTC.

This chain links TRBV9 with TRBJ1-2; 9 nucleotides match TRBD1. The CDR3 runs to 14 residues. The V gene's germline CDR1 is SGDLS and CDR2 YYNGEE. Trimming took 4 bases from V and 4 from J; bases not matched to a gene: 5. Written as DNA, the CDR3 is TGTGCCAGCAGCACGGACAGGGGAGGCTATGGCTACACCTTC. Encoded protein: CASSTDRGGYGYTF.

The genes are TRBV28 and TRBJ2-7; 7 nucleotides line up with TRBD2. The germline gives CDR1 MDHEN, CDR2 SYDVKM. The CDR3 sequence is 16 residues long. With V trimmed by 5 bases and J by 1 base, 11 bases remained unmatched. The CDR3 nucleotides are TGTGCCAGCAGTAGAGCGAGAAGCGGGGCATCCTACGAGCAGTACTTC. Translated: CASSRARSGASYEQYF.

This rearrangement joins TRBV19 to TRBJ1-1; 9 bases match TRBD1. V shed 5 bases, J shed 10 bases, and the junction held 11 bases outside the gene matches. This CDR3 comprises 14 residues. Germline V gives CDR1 LNHDA, CDR2 SQIVND (reference sequence). The CDR3 DNA reads as TGTGCCAGTAGTCTCACGGGACAGGGAGGGCGAGCTTTCTTT. This translates into CASSLTGQGGRAFF.

The J gene is TRBJ2-1, the V gene TRBV9; D is perhaps TRBD2 (6 bases). CDR3 length: 15 residues. In germline, CDR1 is SGDLS, CDR2 YYNGEE. V lost 0 bases and J lost 4, with 11 bases in between. The CDR3, as DNA: TGTGCCAGCAGCGTAGTTCCGGGAGCTTACAATGAGCAGTTCTTC. It encodes CASSVVPGAYNEQFF.

This rearrangement joins TRBV29-1 to TRBJ2-2; D perhaps matches TRBD1 (5 bases). This CDR3 region has 14 residues. CDR1 SQVTM and CDR2 ANQGSEA come from the germline V gene. V was trimmed by 7 bases and J by 0 bases, leaving 12 bases between them. CDR3 region: CSARGPTNTGELFF. CDR3 nucleotides: TGCAGCGCTAGGGGCCCTACGAACACCGGGGAGCTGTTTTTT.

Only a few counts were recorded for this clone. The V call is TRBV4-1, the J call TRBJ1-1; no definite D call. CDR3 size: 13 residues. Germline V gives CDR1 MGHRA, CDR2 YSYEKL. Trimming took 2 bases from V and 3 from J, leaving 7 bases between them. DNA for the CDR3: TGCGCCAGCAGCCAATCTGCGTACACTGAAGCTTTCTTT. It encodes CASSQSAYTEAFF.

This chain joins TRBV19 and TRBJ2-7; TRBD2 might be the D (5 bases). Germline CDR1 is LNHDA and CDR2 is SQIVND (reference sequence). V gave up 3 bases and J gave up 6 bases, with 9 bases separating them. The CDR3 consists of 12 residues. CDR3 region: CASSIGGPEQYF. In nucleotides, the CDR3 is TGTGCCAGTAGTATTGGAGGCCCCGAGCAGTACTTC.

The rearrangement links TRBV4-1 to TRBJ2-3; perhaps TRBD1 as D (6 bases). Trimming took off 1 base at V and 0 bases at J, with 17 bases between the two ends. Germline V gives CDR1 MGHRA, CDR2 YSYEKL. The CDR3 runs 18 residues. The CDR3 region is CASSQVGTRVPSTDTQYF. The DNA of the CDR3 is TGCGCCAGCAGCCAAGTGGGGACAAGGGTGCCTAGCACAGATACGCAGTATTTT.

This clone was recorded once. The rearrangement links TRBV4-2 to TRBJ1-2; 8 bases fit TRBD1. The CDR3 consists of 19 residues. Germline CDR1 reads LGHNA; CDR2 reads YNFKEQ. The V and J ends lost 0 bases and 3 bases, in that order; junction bases with no gene match: 15. The CDR3 DNA follows: TGTGCCAGCAGCCAAGAGAGGGCAGGGGGCTTTGTAGTCGACTATGGCTACACCTTC. Translation: CASSQERAGGFVVDYGYTF.

The chain employs TRBV30 and TRBJ1-1; TRBD1 matches at 7 bases. With V trimmed by 5 bases and J by 2 bases, 14 bases remained unmatched. There are 16 residues in the CDR3. Germline CDR1 and CDR2: GTSNPN and SVGIG (reference sequence). The CDR3 loop reads CAWLHKPGQRNTEAFF. The DNA for the CDR3 is TGTGCCTGGCTGCACAAGCCGGGACAGAGAAACACTGAAGCTTTCTTT.

The V call is TRBV6-6, the J call TRBJ2-2, with TRBD1 matching over 8 bases. Germline trimming cut 10 bases from V and 4 bases from J; bases unmatched to any gene: 14. This CDR3 contains 16 residues. Germline lookup yields CDR1 MNHNY and CDR2 SVGAGI (reference sequence). The CDR3 sequence is CANGALDREVTGELFF. DNA for the CDR3: TGTGCCAACGGGGCTTTGGACAGGGAAGTCACCGGGGAGCTGTTTTTT.

J is TRBJ2-3 and V is TRBV27; 8 bases line up with TRBD2. Germline CDR1 MNHEY, CDR2 SMNVEV (reference sequence). Unmatched junction bases numbered 2, after V lost 5 bases and J lost 1 base. The CDR3 has 14 residues. The DNA of the CDR3 is TGTGCCAGCAGTATTAGCGGGGGCACAGATACGCAGTATTTT. Translation gives CASSISGGTDTQYF.

This clone was observed a single time. The V and J genes are TRBV15 and TRBJ1-2; 12 positions match TRBD1. Looked up from germline, CDR1 is LNHNV and CDR2 is YYDKDF (reference sequence). The CDR3 runs to 15 residues. With V trimmed by 8 bases and J by 9 bases, 13 bases remained unmatched. CDR3 residues: CATRRPGQGASSYTF. The CDR3 DNA is TGTGCCACCCGCCGACCGGGACAGGGGGCGAGCAGCTACACCTTC.

The rearrangement uses TRBV7-3 and TRBJ1-1, with TRBD1 matching over 9 bases. The CDR3 has 14 amino acids. The ends lost 4 bases at V and 1 base at J; junction bases unmatched: 1. Looked up from germline, CDR1 is SGHTA and CDR2 is FQGTGA. CDR3: CASSSGQGNTEAFF. CDR3 in DNA: TGTGCCAGCAGCTCGGGACAGGGGAACACTGAAGCTTTCTTT.

This chain joins TRBV28 and TRBJ1-2, with no clear D. Looked up from germline, CDR1 is MDHEN and CDR2 is SYDVKM. CDR3 length: 13 amino acids. The ends were cut back, 6 bases at V and 1 base at J, with 9 bases in the middle. DNA for the CDR3: TGTGCCAGCAGATTGGGCAATAACTATGGCTACACCTTC. Encoded protein: CASRLGNNYGYTF.

V usage is TRBV7-8 and J usage is TRBJ1-4; no definite D call. The V and J ends lost 2 bases and 8 bases respectively, with 12 bases between them. The CDR3 loop spans 14 amino acids. The germline V gene encodes CDR1 SGHVS and CDR2 FQNEAQ. Written as DNA, the CDR3 is TGTGCCAGCAGCTTAACGCGGGCTGGGGAAAAACTGTTTTTT. The encoded protein is CASSLTRAGEKLFF.

This clone was detected only once. V and J are TRBV10-3 and TRBJ2-5, with no clear D. Trimming shortened V by 2 bases and J by 5 bases, and 9 bases separated the two germline ends. CDR1 is ENHRY, CDR2 SYGVKD, per germline. This CDR3 region has 13 residues. In DNA, the CDR3 is TGTGCCATCAGTGAGACCTCGGAGGAGACCCAGTACTTC. As protein: CAISETSEETQYF.

The chain couples TRBV27 to TRBJ2-6; 9 bases match TRBD2. The CDR3 length is 19 residues. V was clipped by 2 bases and J by 0 bases; unmatched bases: 8. Germline CDR1 is MNHEY and CDR2 is SMNVEV (reference sequence). The CDR3 region is CASSLIPLAGLSGANVLTF. CDR3 DNA: TGTGCCAGCAGTTTAATCCCCCTAGCGGGGCTCTCTGGGGCCAACGTCCTGACTTTC.

V usage is TRBV6-1 and J usage is TRBJ1-3; D is possibly TRBD1 (6 bases). Trimming stripped 2 bases from V and 4 bases from J, with 18 bases between. The germline V gene encodes CDR1 MNHNS and CDR2 SASEGT. CDR3 length: 17 amino acids. CDR3 DNA: TGTGCCAGCAGTGAATTCCTTGGACAGCAGATGGGAAACACCATATATTTT. This gives the protein CASSEFLGQQMGNTIYF.